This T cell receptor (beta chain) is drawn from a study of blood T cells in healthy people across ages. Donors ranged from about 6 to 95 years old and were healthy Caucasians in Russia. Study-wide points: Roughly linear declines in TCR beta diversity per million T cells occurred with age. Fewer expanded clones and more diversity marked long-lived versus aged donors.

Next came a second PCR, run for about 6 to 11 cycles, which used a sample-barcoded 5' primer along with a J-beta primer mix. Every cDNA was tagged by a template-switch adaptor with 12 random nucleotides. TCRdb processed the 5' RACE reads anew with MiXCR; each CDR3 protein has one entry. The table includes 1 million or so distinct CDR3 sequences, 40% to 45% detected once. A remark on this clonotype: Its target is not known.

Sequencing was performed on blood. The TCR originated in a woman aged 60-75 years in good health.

The CDR3 loop reads CSAYDRFEVTYNEQFF. DNA of the CDR3: TGCAGTGCCTACGATAGATTCGAGGTCACCTACAATGAGCAGTTCTTC. The chain combines TRBV20-1 with TRBJ2-1; no clear D. Looked up from germline, CDR1 is DFQATT and CDR2 is SNEGSKA (reference sequence). V was cut by 6 bases and J by 2 bases, with 20 bases left in between. This CDR3 spans 16 amino acids.